The source of this T cell receptor (beta chain) is a study of graft-versus-host responses after intestinal transplantation. General study results and limits: Recipient marrow showed GvH clones, some seen first in ileum or blood. Graft-versus-host to host-versus-graft clonal ratios in allografts were high in patients with graft-donor T cell macrochimerism.

Regarding this clone: The antigen is undetermined.

The assay was immunoSEQ multiplex PCR, and TCRdb's table has in-frame clones only and misses some. The table has 75,000 to 100,000 clones, approximately 92% seen once. The sample consisted of PBMCs, taken roughly 410 days after intestinal transplant. The source of this sequence is a human patient who received an intestinal transplant, so some T cells may come from the graft donor.

As DNA, the CDR3 is TGTGCCATCAGTGAGTCGCAGGGCCGGCGCTATGGCTACACCTTC. Amino acid sequence: CAISESQGRRYGYTF. The rearrangement uses TRBV10-3 and TRBJ1-2; TRBD1 is a possible D gene (5 bases). The CDR3 contains 15 residues. Deletions cut 0 bases from V and 4 bases from J, with 12 bases between. Germline loops: CDR1 ENHRY, CDR2 SYGVKD.